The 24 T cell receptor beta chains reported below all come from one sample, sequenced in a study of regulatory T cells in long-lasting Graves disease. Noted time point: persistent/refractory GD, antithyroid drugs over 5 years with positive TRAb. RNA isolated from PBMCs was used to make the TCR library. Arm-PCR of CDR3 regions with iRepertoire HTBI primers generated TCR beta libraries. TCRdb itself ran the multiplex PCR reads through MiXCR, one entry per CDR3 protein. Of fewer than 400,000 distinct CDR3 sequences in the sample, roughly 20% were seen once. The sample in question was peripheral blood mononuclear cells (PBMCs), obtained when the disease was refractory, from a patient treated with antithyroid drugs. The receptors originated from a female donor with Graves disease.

For the CDR3, the DNA is TGTGCCAGCAGCTTAGCTCCCCTAGCGGGAGTGCATGAGCAGTTCTTC. It encodes CASSLAPLAGVHEQFF. The chain joins TRBV7-8 to TRBJ2-1; 10 nucleotides match TRBD2. Losses at the gene ends were 0 bases for V and 8 bases for J; bases not matched to a gene: 7. This CDR3 contains 16 residues. Germline assignment: CDR1 SGHVS and CDR2 FQNEAQ.

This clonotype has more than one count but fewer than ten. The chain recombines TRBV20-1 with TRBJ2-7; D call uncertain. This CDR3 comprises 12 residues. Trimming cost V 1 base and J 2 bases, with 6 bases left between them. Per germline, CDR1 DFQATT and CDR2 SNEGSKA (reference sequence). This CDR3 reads CSARAATYEQYF. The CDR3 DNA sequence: TGCAGTGCTAGAGCGGCTACCTACGAGCAGTACTTC.

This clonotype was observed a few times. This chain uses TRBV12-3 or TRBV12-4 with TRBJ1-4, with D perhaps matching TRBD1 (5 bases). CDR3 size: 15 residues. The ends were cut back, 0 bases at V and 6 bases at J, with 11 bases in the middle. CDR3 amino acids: CASSLARGIYEKLFF. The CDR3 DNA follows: TGTGCCAGCAGTTTAGCAAGGGGAATATATGAAAAACTGTTTTTT.

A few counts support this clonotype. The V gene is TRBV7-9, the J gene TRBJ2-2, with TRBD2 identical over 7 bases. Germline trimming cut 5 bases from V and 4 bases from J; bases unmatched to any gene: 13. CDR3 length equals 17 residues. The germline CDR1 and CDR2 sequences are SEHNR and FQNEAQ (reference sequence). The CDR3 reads CASSVKPGLPRTGELFF. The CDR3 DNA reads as TGTGCCAGCAGCGTAAAGCCGGGACTACCCCGCACCGGGGAGCTGTTTTTT. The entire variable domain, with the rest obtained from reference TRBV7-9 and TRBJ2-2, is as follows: DTGVSQNPRHKITKRGQNVTFRCDPISEHNRLYWYRQTLGQGPEFLTYFQNEAQLEKSRLLSDRFSAERPKGSFSTLEIQRTEQGDSAMYLCASSVKPGLPRTGELFFGEGSRLTVL.

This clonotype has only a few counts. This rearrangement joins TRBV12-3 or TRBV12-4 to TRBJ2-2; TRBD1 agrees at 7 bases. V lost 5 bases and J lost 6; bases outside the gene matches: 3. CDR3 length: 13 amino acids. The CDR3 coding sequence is TGTGCCAGCAGTGCCGACAGGGCCGGGGAGCTGTTTTTT. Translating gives CASSADRAGELFF.

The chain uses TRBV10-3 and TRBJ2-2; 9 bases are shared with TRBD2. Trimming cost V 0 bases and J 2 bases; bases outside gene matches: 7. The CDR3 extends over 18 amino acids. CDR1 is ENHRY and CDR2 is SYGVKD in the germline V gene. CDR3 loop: CAISESLELAGNTGELFF. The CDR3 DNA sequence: TGTGCCATCAGTGAGTCGCTTGAACTAGCGGGCAACACCGGGGAGCTGTTTTTT.

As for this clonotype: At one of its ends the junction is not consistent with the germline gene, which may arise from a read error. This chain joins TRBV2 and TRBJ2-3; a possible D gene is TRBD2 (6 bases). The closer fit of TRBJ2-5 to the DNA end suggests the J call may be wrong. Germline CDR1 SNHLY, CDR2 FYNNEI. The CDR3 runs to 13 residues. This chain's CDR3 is CASSAGKGETQYF. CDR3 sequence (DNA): TGCGCCAGCAGCGCGGGAAAGGGGGAGACCCAGTACTTC.

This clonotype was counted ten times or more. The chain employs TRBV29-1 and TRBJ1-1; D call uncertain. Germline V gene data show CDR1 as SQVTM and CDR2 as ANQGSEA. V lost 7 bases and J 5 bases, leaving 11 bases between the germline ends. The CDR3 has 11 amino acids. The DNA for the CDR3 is TGCAGCGGCACCGAAGGAACTGAAGCTTTCTTT. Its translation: CSGTEGTEAFF.

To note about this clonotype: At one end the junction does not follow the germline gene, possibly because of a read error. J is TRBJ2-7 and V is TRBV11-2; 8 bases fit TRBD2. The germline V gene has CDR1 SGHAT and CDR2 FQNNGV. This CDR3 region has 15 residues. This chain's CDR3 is CACSLNLAGGYEQYF. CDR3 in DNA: TGTGCCTGCAGCTTAAACCTAGCGGGTGGGTACGAGCAGTACTTC.

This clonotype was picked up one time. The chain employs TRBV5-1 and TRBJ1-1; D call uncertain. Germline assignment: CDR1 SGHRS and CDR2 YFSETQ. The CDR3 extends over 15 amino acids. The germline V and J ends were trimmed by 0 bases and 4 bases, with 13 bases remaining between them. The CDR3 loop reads CASSLELRESTEAFF. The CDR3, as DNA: TGCGCCAGCAGCTTGGAACTCCGGGAAAGCACTGAAGCTTTCTTT.

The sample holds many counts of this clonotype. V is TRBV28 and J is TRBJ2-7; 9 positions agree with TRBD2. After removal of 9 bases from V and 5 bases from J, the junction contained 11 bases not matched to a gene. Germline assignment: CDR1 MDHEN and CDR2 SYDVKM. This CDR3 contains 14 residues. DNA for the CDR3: TGTGCCAGTTCAGCGGGAGGTTTCGAGGACGAGCAGTACTTC. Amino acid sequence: CASSAGGFEDEQYF.

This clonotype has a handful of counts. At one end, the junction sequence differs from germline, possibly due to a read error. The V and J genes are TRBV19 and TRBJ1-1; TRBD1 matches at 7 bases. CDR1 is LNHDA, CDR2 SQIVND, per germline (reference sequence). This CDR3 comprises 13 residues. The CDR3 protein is CASKATGETGAFF. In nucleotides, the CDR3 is TGTGCCAGTAAGGCTACAGGGGAGACTGGAGCTTTCTTT.

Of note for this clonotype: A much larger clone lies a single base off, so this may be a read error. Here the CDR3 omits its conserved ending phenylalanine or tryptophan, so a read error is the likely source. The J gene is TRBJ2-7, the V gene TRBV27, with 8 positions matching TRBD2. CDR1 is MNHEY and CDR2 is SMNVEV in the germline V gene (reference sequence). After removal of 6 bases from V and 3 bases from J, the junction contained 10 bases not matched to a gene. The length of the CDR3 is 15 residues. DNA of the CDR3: TGTGCCAGCAGCCCATCTAGCGGGTCACACTACGAGCAGTACCTC. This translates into CASSPSSGSHYEQYL.

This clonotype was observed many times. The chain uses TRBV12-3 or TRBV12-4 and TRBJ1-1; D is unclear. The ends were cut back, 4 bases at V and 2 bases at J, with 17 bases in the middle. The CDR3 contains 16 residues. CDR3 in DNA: TGTGCCAGCAGTTCCCTCCCGGACGGGAGAAACACTGAAGCTTTCTTT. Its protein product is CASSSLPDGRNTEAFF.

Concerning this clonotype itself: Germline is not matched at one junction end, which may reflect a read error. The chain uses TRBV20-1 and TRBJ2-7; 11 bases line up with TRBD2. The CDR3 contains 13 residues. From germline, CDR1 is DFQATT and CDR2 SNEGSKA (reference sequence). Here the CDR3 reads CSARATLAGGFLF. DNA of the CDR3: TGCAGTGCTAGAGCCACCCTAGCGGGAGGCTTCCTCTTC.

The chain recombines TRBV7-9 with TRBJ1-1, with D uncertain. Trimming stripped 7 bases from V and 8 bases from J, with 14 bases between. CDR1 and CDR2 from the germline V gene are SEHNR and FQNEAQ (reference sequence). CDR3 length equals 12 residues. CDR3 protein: CASTPVETEAFF. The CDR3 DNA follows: TGTGCCAGCACTCCCGTGGAGACAGAAGCTTTCTTT.

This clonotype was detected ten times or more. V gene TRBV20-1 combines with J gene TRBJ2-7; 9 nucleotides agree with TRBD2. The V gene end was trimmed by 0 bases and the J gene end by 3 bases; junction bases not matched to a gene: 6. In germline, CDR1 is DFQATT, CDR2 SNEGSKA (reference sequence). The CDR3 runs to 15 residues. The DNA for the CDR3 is TGCAGTGCTAGAGATCTAGCGGGGAGGTTCTACGAGCAGTACTTC. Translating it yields CSARDLAGRFYEQYF.

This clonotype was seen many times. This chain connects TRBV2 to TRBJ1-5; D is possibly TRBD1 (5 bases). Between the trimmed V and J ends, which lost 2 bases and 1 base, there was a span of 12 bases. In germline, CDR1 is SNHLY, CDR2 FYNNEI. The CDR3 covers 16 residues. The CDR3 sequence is CASSEQGGDSNQPQHF. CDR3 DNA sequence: TGTGCCAGCAGTGAACAAGGTGGGGACAGCAATCAGCCCCAGCATTTT. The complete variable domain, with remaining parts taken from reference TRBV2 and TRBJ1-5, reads EPEVTQTPSHQVTQMGQEVILRCVPISNHLYFYWYRQILGQKVEFLVSFYNNEISEKSEIFDDQFSVERPDGSNFTLKIRSTKLEDSAMYFCASSEQGGDSNQPQHFGDGTRLSIL.

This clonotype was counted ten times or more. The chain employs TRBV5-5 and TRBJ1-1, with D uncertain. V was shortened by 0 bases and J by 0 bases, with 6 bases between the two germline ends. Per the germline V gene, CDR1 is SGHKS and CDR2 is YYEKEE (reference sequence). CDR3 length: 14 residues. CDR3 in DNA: TGTGCCAGCAGCTTGGGTTATATGAACACTGAAGCTTTCTTT. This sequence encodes CASSLGYMNTEAFF. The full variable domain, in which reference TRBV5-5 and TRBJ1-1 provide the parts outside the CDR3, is DAGVTQSPTHLIKTRGQQVTLRCSPISGHKSVSWYQQVLGQGPQFIFQYYEKEERGRGNFPDRFSARQFPNYSSELNVNALLLGDSALYLCASSLGYMNTEAFFGQGTRLTVV.

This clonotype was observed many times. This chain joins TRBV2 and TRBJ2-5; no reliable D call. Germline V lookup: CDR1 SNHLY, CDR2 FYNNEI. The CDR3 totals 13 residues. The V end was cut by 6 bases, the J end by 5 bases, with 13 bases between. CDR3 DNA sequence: TGTGCCAGCAGGCCGGATCTGGAGGAGACCCAGTACTTC. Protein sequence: CASRPDLEETQYF.

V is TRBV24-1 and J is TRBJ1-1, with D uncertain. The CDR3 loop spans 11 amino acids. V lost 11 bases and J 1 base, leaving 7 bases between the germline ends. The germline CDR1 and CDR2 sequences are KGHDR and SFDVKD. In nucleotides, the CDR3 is TGTGCCAAACGGGGGAACACTGAAGCTTTCTTT. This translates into CAKRGNTEAFF.

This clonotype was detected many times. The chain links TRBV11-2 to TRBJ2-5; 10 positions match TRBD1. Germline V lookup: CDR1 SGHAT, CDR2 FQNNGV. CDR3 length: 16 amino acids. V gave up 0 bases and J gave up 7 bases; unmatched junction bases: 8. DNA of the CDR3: TGTGCCAGCAGCTTAGATATGACAGGGGGCGGAAGGACCCAGTACTTC. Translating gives CASSLDMTGGGRTQYF.

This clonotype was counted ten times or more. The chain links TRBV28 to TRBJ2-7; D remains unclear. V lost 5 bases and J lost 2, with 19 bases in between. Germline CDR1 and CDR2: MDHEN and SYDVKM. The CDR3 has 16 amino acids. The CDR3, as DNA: TGTGCCAGCAGTCCTATAAGAGGAGAGACCGCCTACGAGCAGTACTTC. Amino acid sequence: CASSPIRGETAYEQYF.

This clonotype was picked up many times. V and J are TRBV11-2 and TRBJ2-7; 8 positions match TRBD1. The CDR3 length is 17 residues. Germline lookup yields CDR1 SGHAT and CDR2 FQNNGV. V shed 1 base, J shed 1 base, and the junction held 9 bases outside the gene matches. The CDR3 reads CASSLVRAGGASYEQYF. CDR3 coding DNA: TGTGCCAGCAGCTTAGTTAGGGCAGGGGGCGCTTCCTACGAGCAGTACTTC.